These 17 T cell receptor beta chains came from one sample sequenced in a study of blood T cell repertoires in COVID-19. Some clones are missing from TCRdb's copy, which holds only in-frame ones; the method was immunoSEQ multiplex PCR. The table shows roughly 250,000 clones, with approximately 84% occurring only once. Material: peripheral blood. The receptor set was obtained from a human donor in a cohort sampled during active COVID-19.

V gene TRBV5-1 combines with J gene TRBJ1-1; 8 nucleotides agree with TRBD1. V lost 4 bases and J lost 2; bases outside the gene matches: 4. The germline gives CDR1 SGHRS, CDR2 YFSETQ. The CDR3 runs 14 residues. The CDR3 loop reads CASSSSGGNTEAFF. DNA of the CDR3: TGCGCCAGCAGCAGTTCAGGGGGCAACACTGAAGCTTTCTTT.

This chain links TRBV5-4 with TRBJ2-7, with TRBD1 matching over 10 bases. The germline V gene has CDR1 SGHNT and CDR2 YYREEE (reference sequence). The CDR3 is 16 amino acids. Trimming cost V 4 bases and J 4 bases; bases outside gene matches: 11. In DNA, the CDR3 is TGTGCCAGCAGCCCAAGTGGGGGACAGGGGATTTACGAGCAGTACTTC. Amino acids: CASSPSGGQGIYEQYF.

The chain uses TRBV15 and TRBJ1-1; D is ambiguous. Germline assignment: CDR1 LNHNV and CDR2 YYDKDF (reference sequence). The CDR3 is 13 amino acids. The V gene lost 0 bases and the J gene lost 5 bases, with 7 bases spanning the gap. CDR3 in DNA: TGTGCCACCAGCAGAGACAGGTTTACTGAAGCTTTCTTT. Translating it yields CATSRDRFTEAFF. The full variable domain, its missing parts supplied by reference TRBV15 and TRBJ1-1, is DAMVIQNPRYQVTQFGKPVTLSCSQTLNHNVMYWYQQKSSQAPKLLFHYYDKDFNNEADTPDNFQSRRPNTSFCFLDIRSPGLGDTAMYLCATSRDRFTEAFFGQGTRLTVV.

The genes are TRBV20-1 and TRBJ2-1; D not resolved. Germline lookup yields CDR1 DFQATT and CDR2 SNEGSKA (reference sequence). The germline V and J ends were trimmed by 7 bases and 8 bases, with 12 bases remaining between them. CDR3 length equals 11 residues. The CDR3 here is CSVSSRDEQFF. The DNA of the CDR3 is TGCAGTGTGAGTAGTCGTGATGAGCAGTTCTTC.

The rearrangement links TRBV5-4 to TRBJ2-7; possible D gene TRBD1, 6 bases. This CDR3 is built from 12 residues. With 4 bases removed from V and 5 bases from J, the gap between germline ends came to 10 bases. Germline V gene lookup returns CDR1 SGHNT and CDR2 YYREEE (reference sequence). The CDR3 nucleotides read TGTGCCAGCAGCCAGGACAGTCACGAGCAGTACTTC. This encodes CASSQDSHEQYF.

This sequence joins TRBV19 and TRBJ1-5; D is possibly TRBD1 (5 bases). The V gene's germline CDR1 is LNHDA and CDR2 SQIVND (reference sequence). The V end was cut by 4 bases, the J end by 2 bases, with 6 bases between. The CDR3 loop spans 13 amino acids. The CDR3 sequence is CASSRGGNQPQHF. The CDR3 DNA is TGTGCCAGTAGTAGGGGGGGCAATCAGCCCCAGCATTTT.

Only a few counts were recorded for this clone. The chain joins TRBV10-1 to TRBJ1-3; D is undetermined. Germline V gene lookup returns CDR1 WNHNN and CDR2 SYGVQD (reference sequence). Trimming took 6 bases from V and 7 from J, leaving 13 bases between them. The CDR3 loop spans 13 amino acids. The CDR3 here is CASRGGGRNTIYF. The DNA of the CDR3 is TGCGCCAGCAGAGGAGGTGGCCGGAACACCATATATTTT.

The rearrangement links TRBV19 to TRBJ1-1; weak D call: TRBD1 (6 bases). The germline V and J ends were trimmed by 4 bases and 0 bases, with 9 bases remaining between them. This CDR3 is 14 amino acids long. Germline CDR1 is LNHDA and CDR2 is SQIVND (reference sequence). DNA of the CDR3: TGTGCCAGTAGTAGGGGGGGCCTGAACACTGAAGCTTTCTTT. Its protein is CASSRGGLNTEAFF.

This clone was detected only once. The gene calls are TRBV9 and TRBJ2-2, with unresolved D. This CDR3 is built from 14 residues. V was pared by 1 base and J by 0 bases, with 4 bases between. Germline CDR1 reads SGDLS; CDR2 reads YYNGEE. Here the CDR3 reads CASSVTTNTGELFF. CDR3 sequence (DNA): TGTGCCAGCAGCGTAACTACGAACACCGGGGAGCTGTTTTTT.

The chain employs TRBV5-1 and TRBJ2-6, with TRBD2 matching 7 bases. The CDR3 is made up of 18 amino acids. J gave up 0 bases and V 0 bases, and 6 bases lay outside the gene matches. Germline V gene lookup returns CDR1 SGHRS and CDR2 YFSETQ. Written as DNA, the CDR3 is TGCGCCAGCAGCTTGGGGACGGGAGGCCTCTCTGGGGCCAACGTCCTGACTTTC. Its protein is CASSLGTGGLSGANVLTF.

This clone was recorded once. The chain is built from TRBV5-1 and TRBJ2-5; no firm D call. V was cut by 2 bases and J by 3 bases, with 8 bases left in between. Germline V gene sequence: CDR1 SGHRS, CDR2 YFSETQ. The CDR3 sequence is 13 residues long. The CDR3 sequence: CASSFRQEETQYF. The CDR3 coding sequence is TGCGCCAGCAGCTTTCGACAAGAAGAGACCCAGTACTTC.

The chain combines TRBV28 with TRBJ2-5, with 7 positions matching TRBD2. Germline V gives CDR1 MDHEN, CDR2 SYDVKM. The junction had 8 bases not matched to a gene; V was cut back by 5 bases and J by 5 bases. The CDR3 covers 14 residues. The CDR3 DNA sequence: TGTGCCAGCAGTAAATCGGGGGGATTGGAGACCCAGTACTTC. It is translated as CASSKSGGLETQYF.

This clone was seen a handful of times. The chain's CDR3 is CASTDRQDQPQHF. The CDR3, as DNA: TGTGCCAGCACGGACAGACAAGATCAGCCCCAGCATTTT. This chain links TRBV6-5 with TRBJ1-5; D is possibly TRBD1 (6 bases). This CDR3 contains 13 residues. With 7 bases removed from V and 5 bases from J, the gap between germline ends came to 12 bases. The germline V gene encodes CDR1 MNHEY and CDR2 SVGAGI.

The chain links TRBV19 to TRBJ2-1, with 9 bases fitting TRBD2. CDR1 LNHDA and CDR2 SQIVND come from the germline V gene (reference sequence). V trimming: 10 bases; J trimming: 5 bases; junction bases outside the gene matches: 12. The CDR3 runs to 15 residues. The chain's CDR3 is CATRPSGIVHNEQFF. The CDR3 coding sequence is TGTGCCACTCGCCCTAGCGGGATTGTTCACAATGAGCAGTTCTTC.

This clone was seen only once. The V and J genes are TRBV3-1 (or the pseudogene TRBV3-2) and TRBJ2-5, with TRBD1 matching 7 bases. The germline V gene encodes CDR1 LGHDT and CDR2 YNNKEL (reference sequence). V trimming: 2 bases; J trimming: 1 base; junction bases outside the gene matches: 4. The CDR3 is 15 amino acids. Here the CDR3 DNA reads TGTGCCAGCAGCCAAATAGGGACAGCCCAAGAGACCCAGTACTTC. Residues: CASSQIGTAQETQYF.

This clone occurred a few times. V is TRBV5-5 and J is TRBJ2-7, with 7 bases identical to TRBD1. Germline lookup yields CDR1 SGHKS and CDR2 YYEKEE (reference sequence). This CDR3 region has 15 residues. V lost 4 bases to trimming and J lost 2 bases; unmatched junction nucleotides: 9. The CDR3 nucleotides read TGTGCCAGCAGCACGGACAGGAAATTCGCCTACGAGCAGTACTTC. Residues: CASSTDRKFAYEQYF.

In its sample, this clone was seen a few times. The genes are TRBV11-3 and TRBJ2-5; 10 bases fit TRBD1. Trimming at V came to 6 bases and at J to 5 bases, leaving 6 bases not matched to a gene. Looked up from germline, CDR1 is SGHNT and CDR2 is YENEEA. The CDR3 has 14 amino acids. CDR3 protein: CASSRQGARETQYF. CDR3 nucleotides: TGTGCCAGCAGTAGACAGGGGGCGCGGGAGACCCAGTACTTC.